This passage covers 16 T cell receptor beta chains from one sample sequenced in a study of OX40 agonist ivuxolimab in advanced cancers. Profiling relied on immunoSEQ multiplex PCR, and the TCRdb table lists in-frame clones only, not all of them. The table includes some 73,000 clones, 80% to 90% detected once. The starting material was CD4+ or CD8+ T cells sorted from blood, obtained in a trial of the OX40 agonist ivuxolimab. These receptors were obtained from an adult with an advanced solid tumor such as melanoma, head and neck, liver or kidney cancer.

CDR3 bases: TGTGCCAGCAGCGTAGGACTAGCGGGGGGGCCAGAGACCCAGTACTTC. It is translated as CASSVGLAGGPETQYF. The V gene is TRBV9, the J gene TRBJ2-5; TRBD2 agrees at 14 bases. CDR1 is SGDLS and CDR2 is YYNGEE in the germline V gene. The trim removed 0 bases at V and 4 bases at J, leaving 2 bases unmatched. CDR3 length equals 16 residues.

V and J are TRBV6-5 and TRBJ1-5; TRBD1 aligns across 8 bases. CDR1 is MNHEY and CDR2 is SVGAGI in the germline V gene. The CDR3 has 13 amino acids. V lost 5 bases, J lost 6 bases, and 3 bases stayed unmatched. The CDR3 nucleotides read TGTGCCAGCAGTCGGACAGGGCGTCAGCCCCAGCATTTT. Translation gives CASSRTGRQPQHF.

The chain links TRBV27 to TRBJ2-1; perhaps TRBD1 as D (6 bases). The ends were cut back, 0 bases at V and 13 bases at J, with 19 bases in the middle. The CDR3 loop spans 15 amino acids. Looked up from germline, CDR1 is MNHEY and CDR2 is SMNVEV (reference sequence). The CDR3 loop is CASSLSVAGAFPQFF. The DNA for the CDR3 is TGTGCCAGCAGTTTATCAGTTGCAGGGGCCTTCCCCCAGTTCTTC.

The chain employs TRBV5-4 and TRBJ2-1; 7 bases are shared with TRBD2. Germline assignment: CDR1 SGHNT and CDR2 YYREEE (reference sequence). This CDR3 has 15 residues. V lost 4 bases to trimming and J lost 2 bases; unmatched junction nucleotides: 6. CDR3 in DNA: TGTGCCAGCAGCCCTTCTAGCGGACCCTACAATGAGCAGTTCTTC. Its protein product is CASSPSSGPYNEQFF. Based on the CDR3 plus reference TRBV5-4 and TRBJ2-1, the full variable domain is ETGVTQSPTHLIKTRGQQVTLRCSSQSGHNTVSWYQQALGQGPQFIFQYYREEENGRGNFPPRFSGLQFPNYSSELNVNALELDDSALYLCASSPSSGPYNEQFFGPGTRLTVL.

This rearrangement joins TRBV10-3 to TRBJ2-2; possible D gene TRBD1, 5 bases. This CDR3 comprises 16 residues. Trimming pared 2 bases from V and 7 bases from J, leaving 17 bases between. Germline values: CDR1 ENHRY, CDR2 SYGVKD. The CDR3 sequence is CAISEGLPGQGGELFF. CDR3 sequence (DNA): TGTGCCATCAGTGAGGGGTTGCCAGGGCAAGGCGGGGAGCTGTTTTTT.

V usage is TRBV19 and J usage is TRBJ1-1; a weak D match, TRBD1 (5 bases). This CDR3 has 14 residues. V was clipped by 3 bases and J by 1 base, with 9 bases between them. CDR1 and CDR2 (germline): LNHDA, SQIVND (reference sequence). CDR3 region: CASSIGGSNTEAFF. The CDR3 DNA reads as TGTGCCAGTAGTATTGGGGGGTCGAACACTGAAGCTTTCTTT.

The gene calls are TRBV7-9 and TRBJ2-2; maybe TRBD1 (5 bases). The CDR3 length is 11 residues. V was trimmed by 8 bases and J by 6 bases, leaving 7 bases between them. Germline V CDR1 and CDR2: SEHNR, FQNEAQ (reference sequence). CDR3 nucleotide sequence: TGTGCCAGCGGGGCGGCCGGGGAGCTGTTTTTT. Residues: CASGAAGELFF.

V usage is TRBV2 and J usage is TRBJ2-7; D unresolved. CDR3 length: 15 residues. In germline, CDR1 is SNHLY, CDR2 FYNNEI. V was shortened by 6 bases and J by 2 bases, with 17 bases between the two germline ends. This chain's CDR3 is CASSRTSDGPYEQYF. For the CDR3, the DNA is TGTGCCAGCAGCCGTACATCGGACGGGCCCTACGAGCAGTACTTC. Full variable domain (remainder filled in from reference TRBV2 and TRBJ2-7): EPEVTQTPSHQVTQMGQEVILRCVPISNHLYFYWYRQILGQKVEFLVSFYNNEISEKSEIFDDQFSVERPDGSNFTLKIRSTKLEDSAMYFCASSRTSDGPYEQYFGPGTRLTVT.

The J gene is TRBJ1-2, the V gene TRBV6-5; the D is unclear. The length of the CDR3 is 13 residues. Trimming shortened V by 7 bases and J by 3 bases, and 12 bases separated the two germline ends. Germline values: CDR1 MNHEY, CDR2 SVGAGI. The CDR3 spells CASKPNIYYGYTF. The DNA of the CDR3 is TGTGCCAGCAAACCCAATATATACTATGGCTACACCTTC.

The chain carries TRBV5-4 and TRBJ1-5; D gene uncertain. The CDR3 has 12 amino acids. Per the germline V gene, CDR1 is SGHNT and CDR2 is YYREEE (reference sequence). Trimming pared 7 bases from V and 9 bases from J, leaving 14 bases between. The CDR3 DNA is TGTGCCAGCTTAACGACCGCCCCGCCCCAGCATTTT. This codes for CASLTTAPPQHF.

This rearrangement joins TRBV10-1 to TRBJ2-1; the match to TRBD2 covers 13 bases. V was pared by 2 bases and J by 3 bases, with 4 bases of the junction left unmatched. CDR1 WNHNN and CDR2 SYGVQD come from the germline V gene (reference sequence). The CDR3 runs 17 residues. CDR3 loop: CASSERTSGSIYNEQFF. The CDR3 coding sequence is TGCGCCAGCAGTGAGCGGACTAGCGGGAGTATCTACAATGAGCAGTTCTTC.

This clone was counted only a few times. The CDR3 DNA sequence: TGTGCCAGCACCTCTTTTGGGGGGGCAGCTAACTATGGCTACACCTTC. This translates into CASTSFGGAANYGYTF. This chain links TRBV27 with TRBJ1-2, with D perhaps matching TRBD1 (6 bases). Germline lookup yields CDR1 MNHEY and CDR2 SMNVEV (reference sequence). CDR3 length: 16 residues. V was clipped by 7 bases and J by 0 bases, with 18 bases between them.

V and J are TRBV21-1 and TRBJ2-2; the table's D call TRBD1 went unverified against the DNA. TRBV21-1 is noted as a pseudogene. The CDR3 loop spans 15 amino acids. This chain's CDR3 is CASSHRDRNPGELFF. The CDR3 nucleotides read TGTGCCAGCAGTCACCGGGACAGGAATCCGGGGGAGCTGTTTTTT.

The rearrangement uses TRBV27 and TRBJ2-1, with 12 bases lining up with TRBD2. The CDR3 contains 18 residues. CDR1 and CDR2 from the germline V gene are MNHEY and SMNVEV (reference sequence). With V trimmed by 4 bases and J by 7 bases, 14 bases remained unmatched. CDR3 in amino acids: CASSSQPIGLAGWNEQFF. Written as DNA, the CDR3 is TGTGCCAGCAGTTCCCAGCCAATCGGACTAGCGGGATGGAATGAGCAGTTCTTC.

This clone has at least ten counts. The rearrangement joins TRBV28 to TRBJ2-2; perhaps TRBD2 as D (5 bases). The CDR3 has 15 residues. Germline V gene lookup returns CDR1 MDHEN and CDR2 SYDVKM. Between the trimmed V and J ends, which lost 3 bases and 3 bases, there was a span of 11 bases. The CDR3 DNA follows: TGTGCCAGCAGTTTGAATTCCGGGGACACCGGGGAGCTGTTTTTT. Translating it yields CASSLNSGDTGELFF.

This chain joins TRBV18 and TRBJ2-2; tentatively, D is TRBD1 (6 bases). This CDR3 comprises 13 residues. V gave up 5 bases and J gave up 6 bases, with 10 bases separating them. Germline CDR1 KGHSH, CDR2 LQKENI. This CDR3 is CASSTSGAGELFF. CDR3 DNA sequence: TGTGCCAGCTCAACGTCAGGGGCCGGGGAGCTGTTTTTT.